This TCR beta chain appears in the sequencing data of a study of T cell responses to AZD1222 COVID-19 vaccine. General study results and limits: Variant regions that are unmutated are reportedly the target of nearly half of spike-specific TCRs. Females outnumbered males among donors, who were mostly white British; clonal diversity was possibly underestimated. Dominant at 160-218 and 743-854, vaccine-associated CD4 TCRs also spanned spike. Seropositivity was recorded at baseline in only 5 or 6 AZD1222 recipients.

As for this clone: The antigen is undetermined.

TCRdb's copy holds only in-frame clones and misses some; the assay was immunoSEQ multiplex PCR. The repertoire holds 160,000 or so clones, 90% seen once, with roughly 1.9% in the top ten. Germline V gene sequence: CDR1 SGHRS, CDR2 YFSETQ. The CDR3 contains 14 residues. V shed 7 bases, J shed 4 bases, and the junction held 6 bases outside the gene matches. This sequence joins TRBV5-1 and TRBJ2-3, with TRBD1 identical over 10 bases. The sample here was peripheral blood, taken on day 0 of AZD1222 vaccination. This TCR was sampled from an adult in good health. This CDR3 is CASRRTGGSDTQYF. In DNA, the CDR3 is TGCGCCAGCCGGAGGACAGGGGGTTCAGATACGCAGTATTTT.